These 17 T cell receptor beta chains came from one sample sequenced in a study of blood T cell repertoires in COVID-19. Assay used: immunoSEQ multiplex PCR; TCRdb lists only in-frame clones, some missing. The sample includes about 220,000 clones, about four fifths seen only once; the top ten take roughly 2.3%. The material sequenced was peripheral blood. These receptors were collected from an older woman with acute or convalescent COVID-19.

In its sample, this clone was seen a few times. In DNA form, the CDR3 reads TGTGCCAGCAGTTTATCAGGGGACTATGGCTACACCTTC. It yields the protein CASSLSGDYGYTF. The chain combines TRBV12-3 or TRBV12-4 with TRBJ1-2; D possibly corresponds to TRBD1 (6 bases). The CDR3 loop spans 13 amino acids. Trimming left V 2 bases short and J 3 bases short, with 7 bases between.

This chain connects TRBV28 to TRBJ1-2, with TRBD1 as a possible D gene (5 bases). With 7 bases removed from V and 4 bases from J, the gap between germline ends came to 16 bases. This CDR3 is built from 14 residues. The germline V gene has CDR1 MDHEN and CDR2 SYDVKM. The CDR3 is CASTAAGKVYGYTF. In nucleotides, the CDR3 is TGTGCCAGCACGGCGGCAGGGAAGGTCTATGGCTACACCTTC.

The chain joins TRBV4-1 to TRBJ1-4; D is possibly TRBD1 (5 bases). This CDR3 is 14 amino acids long. Germline V gene lookup returns CDR1 MGHRA and CDR2 YSYEKL. V lost 0 bases to trimming and J lost 7 bases, with 9 bases between them. CDR3 loop: CASSQDRVGEKLFF. Written as DNA, the CDR3 is TGCGCCAGCAGCCAAGACAGGGTTGGTGAAAAACTGTTTTTT.

The rearrangement joins TRBV6-1 to TRBJ1-6; D remains ambiguous. V lost 2 bases and J 5 bases, leaving 10 bases between the germline ends. The CDR3 contains 15 residues. CDR1 and CDR2 (germline): MNHNS, SASEGT. This CDR3 is CASSERGLDNSPLHF. CDR3 bases: TGTGCCAGCAGTGAACGGGGATTGGATAATTCACCCCTCCACTTT.

The rearrangement links TRBV6-5 to TRBJ2-1; 7 bases align to TRBD2. The CDR3 covers 16 residues. V lost 3 bases, J lost 7 bases, and 12 bases stayed unmatched. CDR1 and CDR2 (germline): MNHEY, SVGAGI. The CDR3, as DNA: TGTGCCAGCAGTTATCTTAGGCTAGCGGCGCGGAATGAGCAGTTCTTC. It encodes CASSYLRLAARNEQFF.

The rearrangement uses TRBV12-3 or TRBV12-4 and TRBJ2-5; D uncertain. Trimming shortened V by 6 bases and J by 2 bases, and 10 bases separated the two germline ends. The CDR3 is 13 amino acids. CDR3 sequence (DNA): TGTGCCAGCAGAATCCGAGGACAAGAGACCCAGTACTTC. It is translated as CASRIRGQETQYF.

The chain combines TRBV11-3 with TRBJ2-3; TRBD2 agrees at 7 bases. The ends lost 6 bases at V and 0 bases at J; junction bases unmatched: 6. Germline V gene sequence: CDR1 SGHNT, CDR2 YENEEA. This CDR3 has 15 residues. The CDR3 is CASSDSGLSTDTQYF. The CDR3 DNA is TGTGCCAGCAGTGATAGCGGGTTAAGCACAGATACGCAGTATTTT. Filled out from reference TRBV11-3 and TRBJ2-3, the complete variable domain reads EAGVVQSPRYKIIEKKQPVAFWCNPISGHNTLYWYLQNLGQGPELLIRYENEEAVDDSQLPKDRFSAERLKGVDSTLKIQPAELGDSAVYLCASSDSGLSTDTQYFGPGTRLTVL.

This rearrangement joins TRBV5-1 to TRBJ1-5; TRBD1 might be the D (6 bases). V was clipped by 2 bases and J by 0 bases, with 15 bases between them. The CDR3 totals 17 residues. Germline assignment: CDR1 SGHRS and CDR2 YFSETQ. CDR3 nucleotides: TGCGCCAGCAGCTTAGGGCCCAGGGGTACTAGCAATCAGCCCCAGCATTTT. Translating it yields CASSLGPRGTSNQPQHF.

V and J are TRBV30 and TRBJ1-3; D is ambiguous. From germline, CDR1 is GTSNPN and CDR2 SVGIG (reference sequence). V was clipped by 4 bases and J by 0 bases, with 7 bases between them. The CDR3 loop spans 13 amino acids. This CDR3 reads CAWTPFSGNTIYF. CDR3 in DNA: TGTGCCTGGACCCCGTTCTCTGGAAACACCATATATTTT.

The chain uses TRBV4-2 and TRBJ2-6, with a tentative D call TRBD2 (5 bases). The V end lost 5 bases, the J end lost 3 bases, and 11 bases lay between the germline ends. The germline CDR1 and CDR2 sequences are LGHNA and YNFKEQ. The CDR3 length is 15 residues. CDR3 sequence: CASSSEGFGANVLTF. The CDR3 DNA is TGTGCCAGCAGCTCCGAGGGATTTGGGGCCAACGTCCTGACTTTC.

Only one count was recorded for this clone. This rearrangement joins TRBV3-1 (or the pseudogene TRBV3-2) to TRBJ1-3; 7 bases align to TRBD1. The CDR3 covers 15 residues. CDR1 and CDR2 from the germline V gene are LGHDT and YNNKEL (reference sequence). The trim removed 3 bases at V and 4 bases at J, leaving 6 bases unmatched. CDR3 nucleotides: TGTGCCAGCAGCCACGACGGGACAGCCGGAAACACCATATATTTT. Encoded protein: CASSHDGTAGNTIYF.

The rearrangement uses TRBV5-4 and TRBJ2-1, with D maybe TRBD2 (7 bases). The CDR3 covers 15 residues. Germline V lookup: CDR1 SGHNT, CDR2 YYREEE (reference sequence). V was clipped by 1 base and J by 8 bases, with 16 bases between them. As DNA, the CDR3 is TGTGCCAGCAGCTTGCGGGCGGGGGCCCCTCATGAGCAGTTCTTC. Encoded protein: CASSLRAGAPHEQFF.

The V and J genes are TRBV12-2 and TRBJ1-1. TRBV12-2 is reported as a pseudogene. This CDR3 is built from 13 residues. In DNA form, the CDR3 reads TGTGCAAGTCGCCCACAGCGGGCCACTGAAGCTTTCTTT. It codes for CASRPQRATEAFF.

The V gene is TRBV3-1 (or the pseudogene TRBV3-2), the J gene TRBJ1-1; D unclear. V shed 2 bases and J shed 5 bases, with 18 bases lying between them. This CDR3 spans 16 amino acids. Germline V gene lookup returns CDR1 LGHDT and CDR2 YNNKEL (reference sequence). The CDR3 reads CASSQSSFRFLTEAFF. Here the CDR3 DNA reads TGTGCCAGCAGCCAATCCAGCTTCAGGTTTTTAACTGAAGCTTTCTTT.

The V gene is TRBV7-9, the J gene TRBJ2-1, with D tentatively TRBD2 (5 bases). The V and J ends lost 4 bases and 6 bases respectively, with 19 bases between them. CDR3 length equals 16 residues. CDR1 and CDR2 (germline): SEHNR, FQNEAQ (reference sequence). The CDR3 DNA reads as TGTGCCAGCAGCTCCCAACTAGACCTATTTGGCAATGAGCAGTTCTTC. Translating gives CASSSQLDLFGNEQFF.

This sequence joins TRBV6-5 and TRBJ1-2; possibly TRBD1 for D (5 bases). V lost 4 bases to trimming and J lost 7 bases, with 16 bases between them. CDR1 and CDR2 from the germline V gene are MNHEY and SVGAGI. CDR3 length: 14 residues. CDR3 sequence (DNA): TGTGCCAGCAGTTCGACAGTCCTTGGGTTTGGCTACACCTTC. Amino acid sequence: CASSSTVLGFGYTF.

This clone has only one observation. The rearrangement joins TRBV4-2 to TRBJ1-2, with D possibly being TRBD1 (5 bases). Trimming shortened V by 1 base and J by 0 bases, and 12 bases separated the two germline ends. The germline CDR1 and CDR2 sequences are LGHNA and YNFKEQ. This CDR3 is 16 amino acids long. The CDR3 sequence is CASSQATGTPNYGYTF. CDR3 nucleotides: TGTGCCAGCAGCCAAGCTACAGGTACACCTAACTATGGCTACACCTTC.